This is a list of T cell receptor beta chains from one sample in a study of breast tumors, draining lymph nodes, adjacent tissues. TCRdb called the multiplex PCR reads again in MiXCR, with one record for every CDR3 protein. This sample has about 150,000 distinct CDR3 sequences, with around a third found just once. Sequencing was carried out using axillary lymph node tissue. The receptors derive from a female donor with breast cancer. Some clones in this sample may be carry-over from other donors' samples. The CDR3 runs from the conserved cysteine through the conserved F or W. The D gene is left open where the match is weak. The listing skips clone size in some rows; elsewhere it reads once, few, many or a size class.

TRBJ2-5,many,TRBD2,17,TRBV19,TGTGCCAGTAGTACCGGGACTAGCGGGGGACCTAAAGAGACCCAGTACTTC,CASSTGTSGGPKETQYF
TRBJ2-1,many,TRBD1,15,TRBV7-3,TGTGCCAGCAGGCCCGGGACAGGGGGTTACAATGAGCAGTTCTTC,CASRPGTGGYNEQFF
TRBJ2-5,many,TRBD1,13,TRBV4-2,TGTGCCAGCAGCCTGGGACAGCAAGAGACCCAGTACTTC,CASSLGQQETQYF
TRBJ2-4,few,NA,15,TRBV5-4,TGTGCCAGCAGCTTGGCTGGTGGGGATTGGGACATTCAGTACTTC,CASSLAGGDWDIQYF
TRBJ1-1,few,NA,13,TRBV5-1,TGCGCCACCACGTGGGAGGTGAACACTGAAGCTTTCTTT,CATTWEVNTEAFF
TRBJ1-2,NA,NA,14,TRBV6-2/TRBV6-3,TGTGCCAGCAGTTACTACAGCGCTAACTATGGCTACATCTTC,CASSYYSANYGYIF
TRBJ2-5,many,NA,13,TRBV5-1,TGCGCCAGCAAGAGGGCCACCGAGGAGACCCAGTACTTC,CASKRATEETQYF
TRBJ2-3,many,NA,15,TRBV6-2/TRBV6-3,TGTGCCAGCAGTTACTCGAGAGGGTTAGGGAATACGCAGTATTTT,CASSYSRGLGNTQYF
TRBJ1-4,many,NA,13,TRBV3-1,TGTGCCAGCGGACAGTTTGAAAATGAAAAACTGTTTTTT,CASGQFENEKLFF
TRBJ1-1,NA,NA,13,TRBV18,TGTGCCAGCTCACCTGAAGGCGGGGGTGAAGCTTTCTTT,CASSPEGGGEAFF
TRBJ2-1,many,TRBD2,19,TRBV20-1,TGCAGTGCTACTAAGCCGACTAGCGGGGGGCCGAACGCCTACAATGAGCAGTTCTTC,CSATKPTSGGPNAYNEQFF
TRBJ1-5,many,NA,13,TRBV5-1,TGCGCCAGCAGCTTGGAGGGGGGGCAGCCCCAGCATTTT,CASSLEGGQPQHF
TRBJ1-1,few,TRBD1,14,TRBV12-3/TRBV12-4,TGTGCCAGCAGGCCGACAGGGAGGAACACTGAAGCTTTCTTT,CASRPTGRNTEAFF
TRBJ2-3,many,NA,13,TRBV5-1,TGCGCCAGCAACATGGGGGGATTGGATACGCAGTATTTT,CASNMGGLDTQYF
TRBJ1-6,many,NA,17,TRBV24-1,TGTGCCACCAGTGATTTGCAGGGGAGCTCCTATAATTCACCCCTCCACTTT,CATSDLQGSSYNSPLHF
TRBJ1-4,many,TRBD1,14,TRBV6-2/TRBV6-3,TGTGCCAGTGCGACCGGGACAGGGGAAGAAAAACTGTTTTTT,CASATGTGEEKLFF
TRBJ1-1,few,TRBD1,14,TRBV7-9,TGTGCCGGCCTGGACAGGGGAGAGAGCACTGAAGCTTTCTTT,CAGLDRGESTEAFF
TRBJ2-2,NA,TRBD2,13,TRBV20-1,TGCAGTGCTAGGGGACTAGCGGTGGATGGGCTGTTTTTT,CSARGLAVDGLFF
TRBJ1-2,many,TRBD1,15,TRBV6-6,TGTGCCAGCAGTCACTCGGGACAGGAGCTTTATGGCTACACCTTC,CASSHSGQELYGYTF
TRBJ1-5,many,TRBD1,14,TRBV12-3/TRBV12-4,TGTGCCAGTAGTTCGACAGGGGGCAATCAGCCCCAGCATTTT,CASSSTGGNQPQHF
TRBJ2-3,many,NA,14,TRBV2,TGTGCCAGCAGAATAGATGGGGGCACAGATACGCAGTATTTT,CASRIDGGTDTQYF
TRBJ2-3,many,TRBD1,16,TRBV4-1,TGCGCCAGCAGCCAAGAGCCACAGGGGAGCACAGATACGCAGTATTTT,CASSQEPQGSTDTQYF
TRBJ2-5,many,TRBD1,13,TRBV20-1,TGCAGTGCCACGCAAGGGGGCACGGAGACCCAGTACTTC,CSATQGGTETQYF
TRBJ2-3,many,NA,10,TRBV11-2,TGTGCCAGCAGCTCTATCAGTTTGCATTTT,CASSSISLHF
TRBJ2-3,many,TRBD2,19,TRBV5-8,TGTGCCAGCAGCTTCACCGGGACTAGCGGGAGGACTAGCACAGATACGCAGTATTTT,CASSFTGTSGRTSTDTQYF
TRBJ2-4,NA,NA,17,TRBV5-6,TGTGCCAGCAGCTTTCTGCGGGAAGAACTAGCCAAAAACATTCAGTACTTC,CASSFLREELAKNIQYF
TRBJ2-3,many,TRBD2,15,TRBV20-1,TGCAGTGCTACTTCTAGCGGGGAGAGCACAGATACGCAGTATTTT,CSATSSGESTDTQYF
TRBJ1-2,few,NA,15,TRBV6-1,TGTGCCAGCAGTCAATCACGGTCCTCCTACTATGGCTACACCTTC,CASSQSRSSYYGYTF
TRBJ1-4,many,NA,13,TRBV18,TGTGCCAGCTCCCAGGGGCCCCATGAAAAACTGTTTTTT,CASSQGPHEKLFF
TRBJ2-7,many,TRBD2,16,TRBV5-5,TGTGCCAGCAGCCCAATGACTAGCGGGGGGGCCTACGAGCAGTACTTC,CASSPMTSGGAYEQYF
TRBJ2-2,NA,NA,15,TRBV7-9,TGTGCCAGCAGTCGAACTCAGGGATCGAACACTGAAGCTCTCTTT,CASSRTQGSNTEALF
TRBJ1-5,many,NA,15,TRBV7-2,TGTGCCAGCAGCCGAAGCCGGGATCTCAATCAGCCCCAGCATTTT,CASSRSRDLNQPQHF
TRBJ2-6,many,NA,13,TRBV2,TGTGCAGGGGCGGGGCCTGGGGCCAACGTCCTGACTTTC,CAGAGPGANVLTF
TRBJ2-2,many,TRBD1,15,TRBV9,TGTGCCAGCAGCGTGTTAACAGGGGGTTCCGGGGAGCTGTTTTTT,CASSVLTGGSGELFF
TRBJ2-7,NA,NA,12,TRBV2,TGTGCCAGCACCGCGGACCCCTACGAGCAGTACTTC,CASTADPYEQYF
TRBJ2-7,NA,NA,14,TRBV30,TGTGCCTGGAGCTCTTACAGGGAGGTGTACGAGCAGTACTTC,CAWSSYREVYEQYF
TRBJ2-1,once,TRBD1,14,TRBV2,TGTGCTAGGTTTGAGGACAGGGGACGCCATGAGCAGTTCTTC,CARFEDRGRHEQFF
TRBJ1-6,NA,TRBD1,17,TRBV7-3,TGTGCCAGCAGCCCATCTCTAGGACAGGGTCCACATTCACCCCTCCACTTT,CASSPSLGQGPHSPLHF
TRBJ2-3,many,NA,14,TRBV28,TGTGCCAGCATGGAAGGAGGGTTGCCAGATACGCAGTATTTT,CASMEGGLPDTQYF
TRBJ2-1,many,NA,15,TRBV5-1,TGCGCCAGCAGCTTGGAGGGCAGGGCCGGCAATGAGCAGTTCTTC,CASSLEGRAGNEQFF
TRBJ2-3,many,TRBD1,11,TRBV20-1,TGCAGTGCTTCCGGGACAGGGGCTTTGTATTTT,CSASGTGALYF
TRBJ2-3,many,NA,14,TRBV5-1,TGCGCCAGCAGCCAAGAGAGGGGGGTAGATACGCAGTATTTT,CASSQERGVDTQYF
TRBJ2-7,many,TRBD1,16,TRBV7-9,TGTGCCAGCAGCCTACGACAGGGGGGGACATCCTACGAGCAGTACTTC,CASSLRQGGTSYEQYF
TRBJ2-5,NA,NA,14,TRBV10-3,TGTGCCATCAGTGAGTCCGGGACACTTGAGACCCAGTACTTC,CAISESGTLETQYF
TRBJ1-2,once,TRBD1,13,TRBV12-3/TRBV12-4,TGTGCCAGCAGTCCCAACAGGGGTCAAGGCTACACCTTC,CASSPNRGQGYTF
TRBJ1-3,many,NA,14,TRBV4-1,TGCGCCAGCAGCCAAGGCACCGGGATGTACACCATATATTTT,CASSQGTGMYTIYF
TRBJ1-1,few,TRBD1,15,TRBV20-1,TGCAGTGCTAGCCCTTCCGGGACAGGGCTCACTGAAGCTTTCTTT,CSASPSGTGLTEAFF
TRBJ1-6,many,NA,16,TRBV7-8,TGTGCCAGCAGCTTGGGCAGGAGCTCCTATAATTCACCCCTCCACTTT,CASSLGRSSYNSPLHF
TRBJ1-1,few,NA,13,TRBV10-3,TGTGCCATCAGTCGGGACACAGGCACTGAAGCTTTCTTT,CAISRDTGTEAFF
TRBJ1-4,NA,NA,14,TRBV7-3,TGTGCCAGCAGCTTGGACAGTAACAATGAAAAACTGTTTTTT,CASSLDSNNEKLFF
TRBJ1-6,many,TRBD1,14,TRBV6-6,TGTGCCAGCAGCGGGGGACAGTCGGGCTCACCCCTCCACTTT,CASSGGQSGSPLHF
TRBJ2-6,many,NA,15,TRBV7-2,TGTGCCAGCACCCTAGCAGGCCCTGGGGCCAACGTCCTGACTTTC,CASTLAGPGANVLTF
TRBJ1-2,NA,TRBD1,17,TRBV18,TGTGCCAGCTCACCACAGGGGACAGGGGGCTCCTCCGAGAGCTACACCTTC,CASSPQGTGGSSESYTF
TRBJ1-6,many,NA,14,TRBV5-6,TGTGCCAGCAGCATCGGTGGCACCATATTCACCCTCCACTTT,CASSIGGTIFTLHF
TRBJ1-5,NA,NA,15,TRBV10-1,TGCGCCAGCAGCCTTGGGTGGACAGACAATCAGCCCCAGCATTTT,CASSLGWTDNQPQHF